This entry lists 23 T cell receptor beta chains sequenced from one sample in a study of T cells in Graves' hyperthyroidism and ophthalmopathy. It was RNA transcripts that yielded the amplified TCR beta CDR3 regions. HTBI primers drove first-round RT-PCR of the TCR CDR3. Each CDR3 protein gets one entry after TCRdb re-called the multiplex PCR reads with MiXCR. The sample contains 350,000 to 400,000 distinct CDR3 sequences, approximately 19% of which appear only once. The sample consisted of blood. The receptors derive from a woman aged 18-30 years with Graves' hyperthyroidism.

The chain combines TRBV20-1 with TRBJ2-2, with a possible D match to TRBD2 (6 bases). CDR3 size: 19 residues. The germline CDR1 and CDR2 sequences are DFQATT and SNEGSKA (reference sequence). With 1 base removed from V and 0 bases from J, the gap between germline ends came to 21 bases. CDR3 loop: CSARGGDLGGRANTGELFF. The CDR3 region has the DNA TGCAGTGCTAGAGGAGGGGACCTGGGGGGTCGAGCGAACACCGGGGAGCTGTTTTTT.

This clonotype showed up many times. The V and J genes are TRBV5-1 and TRBJ1-1, with a weak D call TRBD1 (6 bases). Germline V gives CDR1 SGHRS, CDR2 YFSETQ. V lost 0 bases and J lost 1, with 22 bases in between. This CDR3 spans 19 amino acids. CDR3 coding DNA: TGCGCCAGCAGCTTGGAAGGGACAACGTACTATTCGCGGAACACTGAAGCTTTCTTT. Encoded protein: CASSLEGTTYYSRNTEAFF.

This clonotype has ten or more counts. The rearrangement uses TRBV2 and TRBJ2-7; 7 nucleotides match TRBD2. The CDR3 totals 14 residues. The germline CDR1 and CDR2 sequences are SNHLY and FYNNEI. The V and J ends lost 7 bases and 2 bases, in that order; junction bases with no gene match: 8. Written as DNA, the CDR3 is TGTGCCAGCAAGGTCGGAAGCGGGGCCTACGAGCAGTACTTC. Residues: CASKVGSGAYEQYF.

This clonotype was seen repeatedly, ten times or more. The chain employs TRBV11-3 and TRBJ2-7; D is unresolved. Germline CDR1 and CDR2: SGHNT and YENEEA. The germline V and J ends were trimmed by 4 bases and 5 bases, with 12 bases remaining between them. This CDR3 comprises 13 residues. The CDR3 DNA follows: TGTGCCAGCAGCTATAATGAAGGGAACGAGCAGTACTTC. Translating gives CASSYNEGNEQYF.

This clonotype was seen repeatedly, ten times or more. The J gene is TRBJ2-7, the V gene TRBV6-5; D possibly corresponds to TRBD1 (5 bases). The V end was cut by 0 bases, the J end by 2 bases, with 11 bases between. Germline CDR1 MNHEY, CDR2 SVGAGI. The CDR3 extends over 15 amino acids. This CDR3 is CASSYSVLGAYEQYF. DNA for the CDR3: TGTGCCAGCAGTTACTCGGTTTTAGGGGCCTACGAGCAGTACTTC.

This rearrangement joins TRBV14 to TRBJ2-5; D uncertain. The V and J ends lost 0 bases and 5 bases respectively, with 13 bases between them. Germline loops: CDR1 SGHDN, CDR2 FVKESK. There are 15 residues in the CDR3. CDR3: CASSQELRGRETQYF. The CDR3 DNA follows: TGTGCCAGCAGCCAAGAACTCCGTGGCCGGGAGACCCAGTACTTC.

This clonotype was detected many times. The chain recombines TRBV20-1 with TRBJ2-5; weak D call: TRBD2 (6 bases). V was clipped by 6 bases and J by 5 bases, with 13 bases between them. The CDR3 consists of 12 residues. CDR1 DFQATT and CDR2 SNEGSKA come from the germline V gene (reference sequence). CDR3 DNA sequence: TGCAGTGCACAGCGGGCCCGGGAGACCCAGTACTTC. Protein sequence: CSAQRARETQYF.

In its sample, this clonotype was seen many times. The chain couples TRBV10-2 to TRBJ1-1; weak D call: TRBD1 (6 bases). Trimming pared 3 bases from V and 5 bases from J, leaving 10 bases between. The CDR3 loop spans 13 amino acids. CDR1 and CDR2 (germline): WSHSY, SAAADI. For the CDR3, the DNA is TGCGCCAGCAGTGACAGGGGTAGGACTGAAGCTTTCTTT. Its translation is CASSDRGRTEAFF.

This clonotype was detected ten times or more. This chain links TRBV2 with TRBJ1-5; D is unclear. Trimming took off 4 bases at V and 9 bases at J, with 16 bases between the two ends. Germline V gene data show CDR1 as SNHLY and CDR2 as FYNNEI. The CDR3 consists of 14 residues. The DNA of the CDR3 is TGTGCCAGCAGTGTTTCCGGCAGCATCGGGCCCCAGCATTTT. Translated, it gives CASSVSGSIGPQHF.

Ten or more counts support this clonotype. The gene calls are TRBV13 and TRBJ2-7; 10 bases match TRBD1. This CDR3 region has 15 residues. Germline V gene data show CDR1 as PRHDT and CDR2 as FYEKMQ (reference sequence). Trimming at V came to 5 bases and at J to 5 bases, leaving 9 bases not matched to a gene. CDR3 nucleotides: TGTGCCAGCAGCCTCACCGACAGGGGGCAAGACGAGCAGTACTTC. Translation: CASSLTDRGQDEQYF.

This clonotype has a count of ten or more. This rearrangement joins TRBV5-1 to TRBJ2-7; 7 nucleotides line up with TRBD1. Losses at the gene ends were 1 base for V and 5 bases for J; bases not matched to a gene: 3. This CDR3 spans 13 amino acids. CDR1 is SGHRS, CDR2 YFSETQ, per germline. CDR3 sequence: CASSLLQGNEQYF. DNA of the CDR3: TGCGCCAGCAGCTTGTTACAGGGGAACGAGCAGTACTTC.

This clonotype came up many times. The chain uses TRBV7-2 and TRBJ2-5; D remains unclear. CDR1 is SGHTA, CDR2 FQGNSA, per germline. V was trimmed by 4 bases and J by 7 bases, leaving 13 bases between them. The CDR3 contains 13 residues. As DNA, the CDR3 is TGTGCCAGCAGCTCCCGCCTCCGAGGGACCCAGTACTTC. It encodes CASSSRLRGTQYF.

This chain uses TRBV20-1 with TRBJ2-7; 7 nucleotides line up with TRBD2. Per the germline V gene, CDR1 is DFQATT and CDR2 is SNEGSKA (reference sequence). The CDR3 is made up of 15 amino acids. After removal of 3 bases from V and 0 bases from J, the junction contained 8 bases not matched to a gene. The CDR3 DNA sequence: TGCAGTGCTAGTGGAGCAGCGGGGACCTCCTACGAGCAGTACTTC. This codes for CSASGAAGTSYEQYF.

This clonotype was found many times. This rearrangement joins TRBV9 to TRBJ1-2; weak D call: TRBD1 (5 bases). Germline CDR1 SGDLS, CDR2 YYNGEE. V gave up 0 bases and J gave up 4 bases, with 13 bases separating them. The CDR3 runs 15 residues. The CDR3 protein is CASSVGEGDLYGYTF. The DNA of the CDR3 is TGTGCCAGCAGCGTAGGGGAAGGGGACCTCTATGGCTACACCTTC.

This clonotype appeared a few times. This chain uses TRBV3-1 with TRBJ1-1, with 10 bases that match TRBD1. Per the germline V gene, CDR1 is LGHDT and CDR2 is YNNKEL (reference sequence). The V gene end was trimmed by 3 bases and the J gene end by 8 bases; junction bases not matched to a gene: 3. This CDR3 comprises 13 residues. CDR3 sequence (DNA): TGTGCCAGCAGCCATGGACAGGGGGGCGAAGCTTTCTTT. This translates into CASSHGQGGEAFF.

Ten or more counts support this clonotype. The chain recombines TRBV6-1 with TRBJ1-5; D uncertain. The germline CDR1 and CDR2 sequences are MNHNS and SASEGT. This CDR3 has 16 amino acids. The V end lost 3 bases, the J end lost 6 bases, and 18 bases lay between the germline ends. Written as DNA, the CDR3 is TGTGCCAGCAGTGATTTGCCAGGATATAGCGCTCAGCCCCAGCATTTT. Amino acid sequence: CASSDLPGYSAQPQHF.

This clonotype occurred many times. The chain carries TRBV6-2 or TRBV6-3 and TRBJ1-5, with TRBD1 matching over 8 bases. Germline values: CDR1 MNHEY, CDR2 SVGEGT. The length of the CDR3 is 14 residues. The ends lost 6 bases at V and 7 bases at J; junction bases unmatched: 8. The CDR3, as DNA: TGTGCCAGCAGGAGGACAGGGAGTTACCAGCCCCAGCATTTT. This gives the protein CASRRTGSYQPQHF.

This clonotype was counted ten times or more. The V call is TRBV9, the J call TRBJ1-1; D might be TRBD1 (6 bases). Trimming cost V 4 bases and J 0 bases, with 19 bases left between them. The V gene's germline CDR1 is SGDLS and CDR2 YYNGEE. The CDR3 is 17 residues long. The CDR3 here is CASSPYQTGPMNTEAFF. CDR3 nucleotide sequence: TGTGCCAGCAGCCCGTACCAGACAGGTCCCATGAACACTGAAGCTTTCTTT.

This clonotype was seen many times. V gene TRBV20-1 combines with J gene TRBJ2-7; D ambiguous. Germline assignment: CDR1 DFQATT and CDR2 SNEGSKA (reference sequence). V lost 6 bases to trimming and J lost 3 bases, with 18 bases between them. There are 14 residues in the CDR3. For the CDR3, the DNA is TGCAGTGCGGGTCGGCGGCCACCCATCTACGAGCAGTACTTC. Protein sequence: CSAGRRPPIYEQYF.

For this clonotype: The conserved final phenylalanine or tryptophan is absent from the CDR3, which likely points to a read error. The chain has TRBV6-1 and TRBJ1-1; D perhaps matches TRBD1 (6 bases). The germline V gene encodes CDR1 MNHNS and CDR2 SASEGT. Trimming shortened V by 4 bases and J by 5 bases, and 14 bases separated the two germline ends. This CDR3 region has 14 residues. The CDR3 spells CASSGEGVTTEAFL. CDR3 coding DNA: TGTGCCAGCAGTGGGGAGGGGGTTACAACTGAAGCTTTCCTT.

In its sample, this clonotype was seen many times. The chain links TRBV6-5 to TRBJ1-6; D is unclear. CDR3 length equals 13 residues. Germline-derived CDR1 and CDR2 are MNHEY and SVGAGI. Trimming took 3 bases from V and 11 from J, leaving 11 bases between them. This CDR3 is CASSYNGNPPLHF. The CDR3 region has the DNA TGTGCCAGCAGTTATAATGGAAATCCACCCCTCCACTTT.

This clonotype was seen ten or more times. The chain joins TRBV5-1 to TRBJ2-7; D uncertain. The V end lost 1 base, the J end lost 0 bases, and 8 bases lay between the germline ends. Germline CDR1 and CDR2: SGHRS and YFSETQ. This CDR3 has 14 amino acids. The CDR3 sequence: CASSLTAASYEQYF. Written as DNA, the CDR3 is TGCGCCAGCAGCTTGACGGCGGCCTCCTACGAGCAGTACTTC. The variable domain in full, completed from reference TRBV5-1 and TRBJ2-7, reads KAGVTQTPRYLIKTRGQQVTLSCSPISGHRSVSWYQQTPGQGLQFLFEYFSETQRNKGNFPGRFSGRQFSNSRSEMNVSTLELGDSALYLCASSLTAASYEQYFGPGTRLTVT.

The chain uses TRBV12-3 or TRBV12-4 and TRBJ1-1, with unresolved D. The CDR3 has 16 residues. The V gene lost 10 bases and the J gene lost 1 base, with 22 bases spanning the gap. CDR3 protein: CANPPAGILRNTEAFF. The CDR3, as DNA: TGTGCCAACCCCCCGGCCGGGATTCTACGGAACACTGAAGCTTTCTTT.